These 12 T cell receptor beta chains were all obtained from the same sample, sequenced in a study of blood T cell repertoires in COVID-19. Libraries were prepared by immunoSEQ multiplex PCR; TCRdb keeps only in-frame clonotypes and omits some of them. In the table there are around 230,000 clones, over 75% of which are singletons. Specimen: peripheral blood. Source of these receptors: a woman of 80 years or more with acute or convalescent COVID-19.

This chain connects TRBV5-1 to TRBJ2-3, with 9 bases matching TRBD1. The CDR3 runs 15 residues. V lost 4 bases and J lost 2; bases outside the gene matches: 5. Germline V CDR1 and CDR2: SGHRS, YFSETQ. CDR3 protein: CASSIGQGYTDTQYF. In DNA form, the CDR3 reads TGCGCCAGCAGCATCGGACAGGGGTACACAGATACGCAGTATTTT.

This sequence joins TRBV4-1 and TRBJ2-3, with D possibly being TRBD1 (5 bases). Germline CDR1 MGHRA, CDR2 YSYEKL. Trimming cost V 0 bases and J 5 bases, with 12 bases left between them. The CDR3 extends over 15 amino acids. Here the CDR3 DNA reads TGCGCCAGCAGCCAAGACGGAGCAGGGATAGATACGCAGTATTTT. The encoded protein is CASSQDGAGIDTQYF.

This rearrangement joins TRBV28 to TRBJ2-7; a possible D gene is TRBD2 (7 bases). Germline CDR1 MDHEN, CDR2 SYDVKM. The CDR3 is 15 residues long. Trimming removed 6 bases at V and 4 bases at J, with 19 bases between. CDR3 amino acids: CASRVLGGRAYEQYF. The DNA for the CDR3 is TGTGCCAGCAGAGTTCTCGGGGGGCGGGCATACGAGCAGTACTTC.

This clone was seen more than once but under ten times. The chain links TRBV7-3 to TRBJ1-2; 9 nucleotides align to TRBD1. V gave up 0 bases and J gave up 5 bases; unmatched junction bases: 4. The germline V gene encodes CDR1 SGHTA and CDR2 FQGTGA. The CDR3 totals 15 residues. CDR3 bases: TGTGCCAGCAGCTTAACCGGGACAGGGTTATATGGCTACACCTTC. Its translation: CASSLTGTGLYGYTF.

The chain employs TRBV20-1 and TRBJ1-1; D not certain. The CDR3 is 12 amino acids. CDR1 and CDR2 (germline): DFQATT, SNEGSKA (reference sequence). Trimming shortened V by 3 bases and J by 5 bases, and 10 bases separated the two germline ends. Written as DNA, the CDR3 is TGCAGTGCTAGTGACGGTCATACTGAAGCTTTCTTT. It codes for CSASDGHTEAFF.

The genes are TRBV7-2 and TRBJ1-2; D uncertain. The CDR3 covers 14 residues. V lost 5 bases and J 2 bases, leaving 12 bases between the germline ends. Germline values: CDR1 SGHTA, CDR2 FQGNSA. The CDR3 bases are TGTGCCAGCAGCCGCGACACCCTCAACTATGGCTACACCTTC. This codes for CASSRDTLNYGYTF.

This rearrangement joins TRBV2 to TRBJ1-4, with 8 bases that match TRBD1. The CDR3 totals 14 residues. CDR1 is SNHLY, CDR2 FYNNEI, per germline. After removal of 4 bases from V and 8 bases from J, the junction contained 6 bases not matched to a gene. Here the CDR3 reads CASSAWTGFEKLFF. Here the CDR3 DNA reads TGTGCCAGCAGTGCCTGGACAGGGTTCGAAAAACTGTTTTTT.

The chain has TRBV29-1 and TRBJ2-1; the D gene is possibly TRBD1 (5 bases). V lost 2 bases and J 5 bases, leaving 16 bases between the germline ends. The germline V gene encodes CDR1 SQVTM and CDR2 ANQGSEA. This CDR3 has 15 residues. The CDR3 sequence is CSVERGQGYDNEQFF. The CDR3 nucleotides are TGCAGCGTTGAAAGGGGCCAGGGATACGACAATGAGCAGTTCTTC.

The gene calls are TRBV9 and TRBJ1-3; the match to TRBD1 covers 11 bases. The ends lost 2 bases at V and 3 bases at J; junction bases unmatched: 1. The length of the CDR3 is 15 residues. The germline V gene has CDR1 SGDLS and CDR2 YYNGEE. Here the CDR3 DNA reads TGTGCCAGCAGCGTGGGGACAGGGGGTGGAAACACCATATATTTT. This translates into CASSVGTGGGNTIYF.

This CDR3 reads CASSSRGGADTQYF. CDR3 bases: TGTGCCAGCAGCTCGAGGGGGGGTGCAGATACGCAGTATTTT. The chain is built from TRBV5-4 and TRBJ2-3, with a possible D match to TRBD2 (7 bases). V was pared by 3 bases and J by 4 bases, with 12 bases between. The CDR3 contains 14 residues. Per germline, CDR1 SGHNT and CDR2 YYREEE (reference sequence).

This clone was counted a few times. J is TRBJ2-1 and V is TRBV19, with 7 positions matching TRBD1. This CDR3 region has 16 residues. After removal of 1 base from V and 3 bases from J, the junction contained 6 bases not matched to a gene. Germline CDR1 is LNHDA and CDR2 is SQIVND (reference sequence). The CDR3 loop is CASSIGGDRIYNEQFF. Here the CDR3 DNA reads TGTGCCAGTAGTATAGGAGGGGACAGAATCTACAATGAGCAGTTCTTC.

This clone was found once. The chain recombines TRBV11-3 with TRBJ1-1; TRBD1 matches at 9 bases. Germline lookup yields CDR1 SGHNT and CDR2 YENEEA. This CDR3 contains 16 residues. V was pared by 6 bases and J by 5 bases, with 13 bases of the junction left unmatched. The DNA for the CDR3 is TGTGCCAGCAGGGCCGGGACAGGGAGACGGGGAACTGAAGCTTTCTTT. Protein sequence: CASRAGTGRRGTEAFF.